The rows below give T cell receptor beta chains drawn from one sample of a study of shared clonotypes between healthy human individuals. Assay: immunoSEQ multiplex PCR; the TCRdb copy retains only in-frame clones and omits some. The data show fewer than 850,000 clones, with 90% seen just once and 30% to 35% held by the top ten. The sample consisted of memory CD8+ T cells from PBMCs. These TCRs come from a man between 18 and 29 years old in good health. Some clones in this sample may be carry-over from other donors' samples. Each CDR3 is given with its conserved first and last residue. The order of the fields is J gene, clone size, D gene, V gene, CDR3 DNA, CDR3 protein. D genes are given only for firm matches. A clone size is listed for some rows: how often the clone was seen (once, few, many), or a class if it is expanded.

j_gene: TRBJ2-7; abundance: .; d_gene: .; v_gene: TRBV18; CDR3nt: TGTGCCAGCTCACCTCCCACCGGGGGAATTATCTACGAGCAGTACTTC; CDR3aa: CASSPPTGGIIYEQYF
j_gene: TRBJ1-5; abundance: .; d_gene: .; v_gene: TRBV6-5; CDR3nt: TGTGCCAGCGGGAATTATGGCAATCAGCCCCAGCATTTT; CDR3aa: CASGNYGNQPQHF
j_gene: TRBJ1-3; abundance: few; d_gene: .; v_gene: TRBV28; CDR3nt: TGTGCCAGCAGTTTAAAATTTGGAAACACCATATATTTT; CDR3aa: CASSLKFGNTIYF
j_gene: TRBJ1-2; abundance: .; d_gene: TRBD1; v_gene: TRBV29-1; CDR3nt: TGCAGCGTACCGCTGACAGGGTCCCACTACACCTTC; CDR3aa: CSVPLTGSHYTF
j_gene: TRBJ2-1; abundance: .; d_gene: .; v_gene: TRBV9; CDR3nt: TGTGCCAGCAGCGTAAGTGGAGTTAATGAGCAGTTCTTC; CDR3aa: CASSVSGVNEQFF
j_gene: TRBJ2-1; abundance: .; d_gene: .; v_gene: TRBV7-9; CDR3nt: TGTGCCAGCAGCCCCCAGAGATATGAGCAGTTCTTC; CDR3aa: CASSPQRYEQFF
j_gene: TRBJ1-5; abundance: once; d_gene: .; v_gene: TRBV27; CDR3nt: TGTGCCAGCAGTTTATCCAGAGCCAATCAGCCCCAGCATTTT; CDR3aa: CASSLSRANQPQHF
j_gene: TRBJ1-3; abundance: .; d_gene: .; v_gene: TRBV9; CDR3nt: TGTGCCAGCAGTAGTACAGGGCGCGTAAAAGCCATATATTTT; CDR3aa: CASSSTGRVKAIYF
j_gene: TRBJ2-3; abundance: .; d_gene: .; v_gene: TRBV20-1; CDR3nt: TGCAGTGCTAGAAGGGCAGATACGCAGTATTTT; CDR3aa: CSARRADTQYF
j_gene: TRBJ2-1; abundance: .; d_gene: .; v_gene: TRBV6-5; CDR3nt: TGTGCCAGCAGTTACTCTAGGCTTCCATCCTACAATGAGCAGTTCTTC; CDR3aa: CASSYSRLPSYNEQFF
j_gene: TRBJ1-1; abundance: .; d_gene: .; v_gene: TRBV7-9; CDR3nt: TGTGCCAGCAGCTTAGGGGATACCACTGAAGCTTTCTTT; CDR3aa: CASSLGDTTEAFF
j_gene: TRBJ2-5; abundance: .; d_gene: TRBD2; v_gene: TRBV5-4; CDR3nt: TGTGCCAGCAGCCCGACTAGCGGGAGGGGGGAGACCCAGTACTTC; CDR3aa: CASSPTSGRGETQYF
j_gene: TRBJ2-2; abundance: .; d_gene: .; v_gene: TRBV5-1; CDR3nt: TGCGCCAGCAGCTTGGCGAACAGTCGGACCGGGGAGCTGTTTTTT; CDR3aa: CASSLANSRTGELFF
j_gene: TRBJ1-2; abundance: .; d_gene: .; v_gene: TRBV2; CDR3nt: TGTGCCAGACAGACCGAATCGGGCTATGGCTACACCTTC; CDR3aa: CARQTESGYGYTF
j_gene: TRBJ2-3; abundance: .; d_gene: .; v_gene: TRBV11-3; CDR3nt: TGTGCCAGCAGCCCGTTGACTTCAGATACGCAGTATTTT; CDR3aa: CASSPLTSDTQYF
j_gene: TRBJ2-1; abundance: .; d_gene: TRBD2; v_gene: TRBV13; CDR3nt: TGTGCCAGCAGCCACCCCCGAGCGGGAGGAGGCAATGAGCAGTTCTTC; CDR3aa: CASSHPRAGGGNEQFF
j_gene: TRBJ1-5; abundance: medium-sized; d_gene: .; v_gene: TRBV28; CDR3nt: TGTGCCAGCTACCCACGGAAGGAGTTAGGTCAGCCCCAGCATTTT; CDR3aa: CASYPRKELGQPQHF
j_gene: TRBJ2-1; abundance: once; d_gene: TRBD2; v_gene: TRBV27; CDR3nt: TGTGCCAGCAGTTTAGGGGCTAGCGGGAGGGGTGAGCAGTTCTTC; CDR3aa: CASSLGASGRGEQFF
j_gene: TRBJ2-7; abundance: .; d_gene: .; v_gene: TRBV27; CDR3nt: TGTGCCAGCAGTTTGGGGCAGACCTACGAGCAGTACTTC; CDR3aa: CASSLGQTYEQYF
j_gene: TRBJ1-1; abundance: .; d_gene: .; v_gene: TRBV27; CDR3nt: TGTGCCAGCAGTTTATCGGGCGGGAACACTGAAGCTTTCTTT; CDR3aa: CASSLSGGNTEAFF
j_gene: TRBJ1-1; abundance: .; d_gene: TRBD1; v_gene: TRBV27; CDR3nt: TGTGCCAGCACTCACGGGACAGCGAACACTGAAGCTTTCTTT; CDR3aa: CASTHGTANTEAFF
j_gene: TRBJ2-1; abundance: once; d_gene: .; v_gene: TRBV5-6; CDR3nt: TGTGCCAGCAGCTTGGAGGGTGGCAATGAGCAGTTCTTC; CDR3aa: CASSLEGGNEQFF
j_gene: TRBJ2-7; abundance: .; d_gene: TRBD1; v_gene: TRBV29-1; CDR3nt: TGCAGCGGGGGACAGGGTAGGTCCTACGAGCAGTACTTC; CDR3aa: CSGGQGRSYEQYF
j_gene: TRBJ2-7; abundance: .; d_gene: TRBD1; v_gene: TRBV7-9; CDR3nt: TGTGCCAGCAGCTCTAGGACAGGGCCTCACTACGAGCAGTACTTC; CDR3aa: CASSSRTGPHYEQYF
j_gene: TRBJ2-7; abundance: .; d_gene: .; v_gene: TRBV9; CDR3nt: TGTGCCAGCAGCGTAGCTCAAGGCAGGCTGATTTACGAGCAGTACTTC; CDR3aa: CASSVAQGRLIYEQYF
j_gene: TRBJ2-7; abundance: .; d_gene: TRBD2; v_gene: TRBV28; CDR3nt: TGTGCCAGCAGACCTGCTAGCGGGAGGGGAACCGAGCAGTACTTC; CDR3aa: CASRPASGRGTEQYF
j_gene: TRBJ2-7; abundance: once; d_gene: TRBD2; v_gene: TRBV13; CDR3nt: TGTGCCAGCAACTCTCCCGGGGGGGCCAGCCACGAGCAGTACTTC; CDR3aa: CASNSPGGASHEQYF
j_gene: TRBJ2-3; abundance: .; d_gene: TRBD2; v_gene: TRBV6-1; CDR3nt: TGTGCCAGCAGTGAAGTGGCTAGCGGACTCACAGATACGCAGTATTTT; CDR3aa: CASSEVASGLTDTQYF
j_gene: TRBJ2-7; abundance: .; d_gene: .; v_gene: TRBV15; CDR3nt: TGTGCCACCAGCAGGGAGGGGCAATCCTACGAGCAGTACTTC; CDR3aa: CATSREGQSYEQYF
j_gene: TRBJ2-1; abundance: .; d_gene: TRBD1; v_gene: TRBV27; CDR3nt: TGTGCCAGCAGTTTACCGCGGACAGGGCACTACAATGAGCAGTTCTTC; CDR3aa: CASSLPRTGHYNEQFF
j_gene: TRBJ1-5; abundance: .; d_gene: .; v_gene: TRBV9; CDR3nt: TGTGCCAGCAGCGTAGGGTGGGGGGTGAATCAGCCCCAGCATTTT; CDR3aa: CASSVGWGVNQPQHF
j_gene: TRBJ1-1; abundance: few; d_gene: TRBD1; v_gene: TRBV28; CDR3nt: TGTGCCAGCAGCAGGGGGCAGGCTGAAGCTTTCTTT; CDR3aa: CASSRGQAEAFF
j_gene: TRBJ1-1; abundance: .; d_gene: .; v_gene: TRBV11-2; CDR3nt: TGTGCCAGCAGCTTAGATATTGGGTACAGGACAAACACTGAAGCTTTCTTT; CDR3aa: CASSLDIGYRTNTEAFF
j_gene: TRBJ2-7; abundance: .; d_gene: .; v_gene: TRBV10-1; CDR3nt: TGCGCCAGCAGTGAATGGGACGAAAGGCCCTACGAGCAGTACTTC; CDR3aa: CASSEWDERPYEQYF
j_gene: TRBJ1-5; abundance: .; d_gene: .; v_gene: TRBV15; CDR3nt: TGTGCCACCAGCGGCCGGGAGGGTTGGCCCCAGCATTTT; CDR3aa: CATSGREGWPQHF
j_gene: TRBJ2-7; abundance: .; d_gene: .; v_gene: TRBV29-1; CDR3nt: TGCAGCGTTACCCCGACAGGATCCTACGAGCAGTACTTC; CDR3aa: CSVTPTGSYEQYF
j_gene: TRBJ2-7; abundance: .; d_gene: .; v_gene: TRBV11-2; CDR3nt: TGTGCCAGCAGCTCCGCACCTGCAGGGACTGGCGAGCAGTACTTC; CDR3aa: CASSSAPAGTGEQYF
j_gene: TRBJ1-2; abundance: once; d_gene: .; v_gene: TRBV30; CDR3nt: TGTGCCTGGAGACCCGGGGCTAACTATGGCTACACCTTC; CDR3aa: CAWRPGANYGYTF
j_gene: TRBJ2-1; abundance: .; d_gene: .; v_gene: TRBV9; CDR3nt: TGTGCCAGCAGCGTAGTTAATAACCCCTACAATGAGCAGTTCTTC; CDR3aa: CASSVVNNPYNEQFF
j_gene: TRBJ1-2; abundance: .; d_gene: TRBD1; v_gene: TRBV29-1; CDR3nt: TGCAGCGTTTGGGGACAGGGGATTTCTAACTATGGCTACACCTTC; CDR3aa: CSVWGQGISNYGYTF
j_gene: TRBJ1-5; abundance: few; d_gene: TRBD1; v_gene: TRBV28; CDR3nt: TGTGCCAGCAGCCTCACAGGGGAGCGCAATCAGCCCCAGCATTTT; CDR3aa: CASSLTGERNQPQHF
j_gene: TRBJ2-1; abundance: .; d_gene: TRBD1; v_gene: TRBV9; CDR3nt: TGTGCCAGCAGCGTAGACAGGGGCTCCCCCTACAATGAGCAGTTCTTC; CDR3aa: CASSVDRGSPYNEQFF
j_gene: TRBJ2-1; abundance: .; d_gene: TRBD2; v_gene: TRBV5-1; CDR3nt: TGCGCCAGCAGCTTAGGGACTAGGGTCGGCAATGAGCAGTTCTTC; CDR3aa: CASSLGTRVGNEQFF
j_gene: TRBJ2-7; abundance: .; d_gene: .; v_gene: TRBV30; CDR3nt: TGTGCCTGGAGTGGGGGCGGAGGAATCTACGAGCAGTACTTC; CDR3aa: CAWSGGGGIYEQYF
j_gene: TRBJ2-5; abundance: .; d_gene: TRBD1; v_gene: TRBV6-6; CDR3nt: TGTGCCAGCAGTTACTCTGGGACAGCAGGGGAGACCCAGTACTTC; CDR3aa: CASSYSGTAGETQYF
j_gene: TRBJ2-1; abundance: .; d_gene: .; v_gene: TRBV5-4; CDR3nt: TGTGCCAGCAGCTTGGTAGGGTCGGGCTCCAGGGTAGGCAGTGAGCAGTTCTTC; CDR3aa: CASSLVGSGSRVGSEQFF